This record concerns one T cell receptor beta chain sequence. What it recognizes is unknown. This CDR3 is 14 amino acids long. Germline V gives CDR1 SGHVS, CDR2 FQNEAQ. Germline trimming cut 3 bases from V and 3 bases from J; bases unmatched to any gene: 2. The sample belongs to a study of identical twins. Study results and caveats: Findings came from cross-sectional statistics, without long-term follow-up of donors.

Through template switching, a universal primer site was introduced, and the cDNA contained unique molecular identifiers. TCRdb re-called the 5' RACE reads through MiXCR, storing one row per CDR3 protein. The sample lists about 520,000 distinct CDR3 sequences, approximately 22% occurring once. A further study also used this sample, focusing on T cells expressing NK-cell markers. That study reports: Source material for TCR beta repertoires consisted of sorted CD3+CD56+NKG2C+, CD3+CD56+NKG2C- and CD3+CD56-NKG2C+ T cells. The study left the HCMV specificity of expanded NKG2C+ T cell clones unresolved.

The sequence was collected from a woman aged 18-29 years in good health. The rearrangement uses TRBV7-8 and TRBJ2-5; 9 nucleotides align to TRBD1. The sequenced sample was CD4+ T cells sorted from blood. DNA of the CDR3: TGTGCCAGCAGCTTCCGGACAGGGGAAGAGACCCAGTACTTC. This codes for CASSFRTGEETQYF.